The 25 T cell receptor beta chains reported below all come from one sample, sequenced in a study of blood T cell repertoires in COVID-19. Repertoires were generated with immunoSEQ multiplex PCR, while TCRdb's copy carries only in-frame clones and drops some. The top ten clones hold 1.5% to 2% of a sample with 490,000 or so clones, 88% of them seen once. The sample was PBMCs or T cells enriched from blood (not recorded which). The receptors were gathered from a woman between 40 and 55 years old who had recovered from COVID-19.

This clone was seen just once. The chain is built from TRBV11-3 and TRBJ1-4, with no clear D. The CDR3 spans 13 residues. V dropped 6 bases and J dropped 0 bases, with 5 bases sitting between them. Germline V CDR1 and CDR2: SGHNT, YENEEA. The CDR3 sequence is CASRSATNEKLFF. The CDR3 region has the DNA TGTGCCAGCAGGTCCGCAACTAATGAAAAACTGTTTTTT. The entire variable domain, with the rest obtained from reference TRBV11-3 and TRBJ1-4, is as follows: EAGVVQSPRYKIIEKKQPVAFWCNPISGHNTLYWYLQNLGQGPELLIRYENEEAVDDSQLPKDRFSAERLKGVDSTLKIQPAELGDSAVYLCASRSATNEKLFFGSGTQLSVL.

The gene calls are TRBV4-3 and TRBJ2-3; 14 bases match TRBD2. Germline CDR1 is LGHNA and CDR2 is YSLEER. V was pared by 1 base and J by 4 bases, with 10 bases of the junction left unmatched. This CDR3 has 19 residues. The CDR3 loop is CASSQALGLAGALSDTQYF. The CDR3 DNA reads as TGCGCCAGCAGCCAAGCCTTGGGACTAGCGGGAGCTCTATCAGATACGCAGTATTTT.

The chain has TRBV4-2 and TRBJ1-1; TRBD1 matches at 11 bases. The CDR3 spans 17 residues. Germline CDR1 reads LGHNA; CDR2 reads YNFKEQ. With 4 bases clipped from V and 3 bases from J, the junction kept 10 bases outside the gene matches. CDR3 coding DNA: TGTGCCAGCAGCCTCGGACAGGGGGCAATGGGTGACACTGAAGCTTTCTTT. Translation: CASSLGQGAMGDTEAFF.

This chain connects TRBV27 to TRBJ2-5, with TRBD2 as a possible D gene (5 bases). The CDR3 totals 14 residues. The germline CDR1 and CDR2 sequences are MNHEY and SMNVEV (reference sequence). V shed 6 bases and J shed 0 bases, with 11 bases lying between them. The CDR3 nucleotides are TGTGCCAGCAGGCCTCGCGGGTACCAAGAGACCCAGTACTTC. It encodes CASRPRGYQETQYF.

The chain uses TRBV10-3 and TRBJ2-1; 7 nucleotides match TRBD2. This CDR3 region has 16 residues. Germline assignment: CDR1 ENHRY and CDR2 SYGVKD. The J segment lost 2 bases and the V segment lost 4 bases, leaving 8 bases of the junction unmatched. CDR3 nucleotides: TGTGCCATCAGTGGGTTCGCTAGCGGCACCTACAATGAGCAGTTCTTC. Its protein product is CAISGFASGTYNEQFF.

Of note for this clone: The same CDR3 is also encoded by other DNA sequences in this sample. The chain has TRBV5-1 and TRBJ1-1; the match to TRBD1 covers 9 bases. This CDR3 contains 13 residues. The V and J ends lost 0 bases and 7 bases, in that order; junction bases with no gene match: 1. In germline, CDR1 is SGHRS, CDR2 YFSETQ. Here the CDR3 reads CASSLGQGGEAFF. The CDR3 DNA reads TGCGCCAGCAGCTTGGGACAGGGGGGTGAAGCTTTCTTT.

The chain combines TRBV19 with TRBJ2-5; 10 positions agree with TRBD1. With 6 bases clipped from V and 5 bases from J, the junction kept 6 bases outside the gene matches. CDR3 length: 14 residues. CDR1 is LNHDA and CDR2 is SQIVND in the germline V gene (reference sequence). The CDR3 DNA sequence: TGTGCCAGTAGCCAAGGGGGACAGGGGGAGACCCAGTACTTC. This translates into CASSQGGQGETQYF.

The CDR3 loop reads CAWTAGQGDEKLFF. CDR3 in DNA: TGTGCCTGGACCGCCGGGCAGGGGGATGAAAAACTGTTTTTT. This rearrangement joins TRBV30 to TRBJ1-4, with 7 bases that match TRBD1. Germline V CDR1 and CDR2: GTSNPN, SVGIG (reference sequence). The CDR3 extends over 14 amino acids. Trimming cost V 4 bases and J 6 bases; bases outside gene matches: 8. Complete variable domain (other parts from reference TRBV30 and TRBJ1-4): SQTIHQWPATLVQPVGSPLSLECTVEGTSNPNLYWYRQAAGRGLQLLFYSVGIGQISSEVPQNLSASRPQDRQFILSSKKLLLSDSGFYLCAWTAGQGDEKLFFGSGTQLSVL.

V and J are TRBV19 and TRBJ1-5, with D tentatively TRBD1 (5 bases). The V end lost 1 base, the J end lost 6 bases, and 13 bases lay between the germline ends. This CDR3 has 15 residues. CDR1 is LNHDA, CDR2 SQIVND, per germline (reference sequence). The CDR3 DNA reads TGTGCCAGTAGTATAGCCGAGACAGTTGGTCAGCCCCAGCATTTT. This codes for CASSIAETVGQPQHF.

This chain joins TRBV5-4 and TRBJ2-7; 13 nucleotides agree with TRBD2. The CDR3 sequence is 15 residues long. V dropped 3 bases and J dropped 0; count of bases not matched to a gene: 0. CDR1 and CDR2 from the germline V gene are SGHNT and YYREEE (reference sequence). The CDR3 DNA sequence: TGTGCCAGCAGCTGGACTAGCGGGGGCTCCTACGAGCAGTACTTC. Translated, it gives CASSWTSGGSYEQYF.

The gene calls are TRBV9 and TRBJ1-4, with TRBD1 matching over 8 bases. The CDR3 consists of 14 residues. Germline V CDR1 and CDR2: SGDLS, YYNGEE. V shed 3 bases, J shed 6 bases, and the junction held 4 bases outside the gene matches. This chain's CDR3 is CASSGGTGDEKLFF. The CDR3, as DNA: TGTGCCAGCAGCGGAGGGACAGGTGATGAAAAACTGTTTTTT. Based on the CDR3 plus reference TRBV9 and TRBJ1-4, the full variable domain is DSGVTQTPKHLITATGQRVTLRCSPRSGDLSVYWYQQSLDQGLQFLIQYYNGEERAKGNILERFSAQQFPDLHSELNLSSLELGDSALYFCASSGGTGDEKLFFGSGTQLSVL.

The chain uses TRBV30 and TRBJ1-1, with 8 bases fitting TRBD1. The V gene's germline CDR1 is GTSNPN and CDR2 SVGIG (reference sequence). V lost 4 bases to trimming and J lost 6 bases; unmatched junction nucleotides: 1. CDR3 length: 11 amino acids. CDR3 nucleotide sequence: TGTGCCTGGACACAGGGGGCTGAAGCTTTCTTT. Translation gives CAWTQGAEAFF.

The rearrangement joins TRBV3-1 (or the pseudogene TRBV3-2) to TRBJ1-1; 10 nucleotides align to TRBD1. CDR1 is LGHDT, CDR2 YNNKEL, per germline (reference sequence). The V segment lost 4 bases and the J segment 6 bases; nucleotides outside the gene matches: 14. This CDR3 is 17 amino acids long. The CDR3 coding sequence is TGTGCCAGCAGCCCGACCGGGGACAGGGGCGGCTTGGCTGAAGCTTTCTTT. Its translation: CASSPTGDRGGLAEAFF.

The chain uses TRBV18 and TRBJ2-7; 7 nucleotides align to TRBD1. This CDR3 comprises 14 residues. Germline V CDR1 and CDR2: KGHSH, LQKENI. J was trimmed by 0 bases and V by 5 bases; bases with no gene match: 4. This CDR3 reads CASSSTGISYEQYF. CDR3 DNA: TGTGCCAGCTCATCGACAGGGATCTCCTACGAGCAGTACTTC.

This clone was recorded a few times. V usage is TRBV28 and J usage is TRBJ2-1; D not resolved. V was shortened by 2 bases and J by 8 bases, with 4 bases between the two germline ends. Germline V lookup: CDR1 MDHEN, CDR2 SYDVKM. This CDR3 comprises 11 residues. CDR3 sequence: CASSLRYEQFF. The DNA for the CDR3 is TGTGCCAGCAGTTTACGGTATGAGCAGTTCTTC.

Only one count was recorded for this clone. The chain employs TRBV9 and TRBJ1-6, with D maybe TRBD1 (6 bases). Looked up from germline, CDR1 is SGDLS and CDR2 is YYNGEE. CDR3 length: 14 residues. V lost 4 bases to trimming and J lost 8 bases, with 13 bases between them. The CDR3 DNA sequence: TGTGCCAGCAGCCCCGGGACAATGTATTCACCCCTCCACTTT. Translated, it gives CASSPGTMYSPLHF.

The chain is built from TRBV9 and TRBJ1-1; D is unresolved. This CDR3 is built from 14 residues. The V end lost 3 bases, the J end lost 3 bases, and 12 bases lay between the germline ends. Germline V lookup: CDR1 SGDLS, CDR2 YYNGEE. The CDR3 nucleotides are TGTGCCAGCAGCGCCTATAGTGGAGACACTGAAGCTTTCTTT. Protein sequence: CASSAYSGDTEAFF.

The chain combines TRBV2 with TRBJ1-2; D is unresolved. Germline CDR1 SNHLY, CDR2 FYNNEI. V was clipped by 6 bases and J by 6 bases, with 5 bases between them. The CDR3 length is 10 residues. CDR3 in DNA: TGTGCCAGCAGCCTAGATGGCTACACCTTC. This encodes CASSLDGYTF.

The V gene is TRBV7-8, the J gene TRBJ1-3, with a possible D match to TRBD1 (6 bases). V was trimmed by 5 bases and J by 0 bases, leaving 14 bases between them. CDR3 size: 16 residues. The germline V gene has CDR1 SGHVS and CDR2 FQNEAQ. The CDR3 loop reads CASSLRTADSGNTIYF. The CDR3 coding sequence is TGTGCCAGCAGCCTTCGGACAGCCGACTCTGGAAACACCATATATTTT.

The chain recombines TRBV7-8 with TRBJ2-3, with D tentatively TRBD2 (6 bases). CDR3 size: 14 residues. The germline gives CDR1 SGHVS, CDR2 FQNEAQ. V was trimmed by 0 bases and J by 15 bases, leaving 19 bases between them. CDR3 coding DNA: TGTGCCAGCAGCTTAGCAATTGGAGGCAGGGCGGGATATTTT. Its translation: CASSLAIGGRAGYF.

The chain recombines TRBV6-5 with TRBJ2-5, with D hard to call. Germline loops: CDR1 MNHEY, CDR2 SVGAGI. The CDR3 contains 12 residues. The V end was cut by 5 bases, the J end by 0 bases, with 4 bases between. The CDR3 reads CASSQDQETQYF. The CDR3 region has the DNA TGTGCCAGCAGTCAGGACCAAGAGACCCAGTACTTC.

The chain is built from TRBV7-2 and TRBJ1-2, with 9 positions matching TRBD1. CDR1 and CDR2 from the germline V gene are SGHTA and FQGNSA. This CDR3 spans 14 amino acids. The J segment lost 14 bases and the V segment lost 1 base, leaving 11 bases of the junction unmatched. CDR3 coding DNA: TGTGCCAGCAGCTTAGGGACAGGGGCCTTCGTGTGGACCTTC. Translation gives CASSLGTGAFVWTF. Full variable domain (outside the CDR3, taken from reference TRBV7-2 and TRBJ1-2): GAGVSQSPSNKVTEKGKDVELRCDPISGHTALYWYRQSLGQGLEFLIYFQGNSAPDKSGLPSDRFSAERTGGSVSTLTIQRTQQEDSAVYLCASSLGTGAFVWTFGSGTRLTVV.

This chain links TRBV25-1 with TRBJ2-7; 8 bases line up with TRBD1. The CDR3 contains 14 residues. Germline V CDR1 and CDR2: MGHDK, SYGVNS. After removal of 6 bases from V and 3 bases from J, the junction contained 7 bases not matched to a gene. CDR3 residues: CASRETGVFYEQYF. As DNA, the CDR3 is TGTGCCAGCAGGGAGACAGGGGTCTTCTACGAGCAGTACTTC.

The chain carries TRBV4-2 and TRBJ1-5; no firm D call. The CDR3 is 15 amino acids. Germline V CDR1 and CDR2: LGHNA, YNFKEQ. The germline V and J ends were trimmed by 0 bases and 9 bases, with 15 bases remaining between them. CDR3 in DNA: TGTGCCAGCAGCCAAGAGGGAACAGACTATCGGCCCCAGCATTTT. It codes for CASSQEGTDYRPQHF.

The chain is built from TRBV6-2 or TRBV6-3 and TRBJ2-7; 7 bases are a match to TRBD2. The trim removed 4 bases at V and 4 bases at J, leaving 10 bases unmatched. Germline CDR1 MNHEY, CDR2 SVGEGT. The CDR3 spans 15 residues. The CDR3 DNA reads as TGTGCCAGCAGTTCGTTGGCGGGAGCGACGTACGAGCAGTACTTC. Amino acids: CASSSLAGATYEQYF.